Following are 31 T cell receptor beta chains from one sample sequenced in a study of CD8 T cells in ankylosing spondylitis. TCRdb re-called the 5' RACE reads through MiXCR, storing one row per CDR3 protein. The sample contains 210,000 or so distinct CDR3 sequences, around a quarter of which appear only once. Specimen: blood, either unsorted or a sorted T cell fraction (not recorded which). Source of these receptors: a male donor with ankylosing spondylitis or in good health (not recorded which).

The chain uses TRBV5-4 and TRBJ2-5; 9 bases fit TRBD1. V was pared by 5 bases and J by 4 bases, with 9 bases of the junction left unmatched. Germline lookup yields CDR1 SGHNT and CDR2 YYREEE (reference sequence). The CDR3 extends over 15 amino acids. The CDR3 here is CASSQRQGDGETQYF. The CDR3, as DNA: TGTGCCAGCAGTCAGCGACAGGGGGACGGAGAGACCCAGTACTTC.

This clonotype was detected only a few times. The V and J genes are TRBV6-5 and TRBJ2-4, with 9 nucleotides matching TRBD1. This CDR3 comprises 12 residues. Germline CDR1 reads MNHEY; CDR2 reads SVGAGI. J was trimmed by 9 bases and V by 5 bases; bases with no gene match: 2. CDR3 DNA: TGTGCCAGCAGTACGACAGGGGGCATTCAGTACTTC. As protein: CASSTTGGIQYF.

Turning to this clonotype: This may stem from a read error, because a much larger clone lies one nucleotide away. The chain couples TRBV12-3 or TRBV12-4 to TRBJ2-7; 11 bases match TRBD2. The CDR3 totals 14 residues. V lost 7 bases and J lost 6; bases outside the gene matches: 8. This chain's CDR3 is CASTSLAGESEQYF. In nucleotides, the CDR3 is TGTGCCAGCACCTCACTAGCGGGAGAATCCGAGCAGTACTTC.

In this sample, this clonotype turned up many times. The chain carries TRBV20-1 and TRBJ2-1; D ambiguous. The CDR3 extends over 14 amino acids. Trimming cost V 7 bases and J 6 bases, with 19 bases left between them. Germline lookup yields CDR1 DFQATT and CDR2 SNEGSKA (reference sequence). The CDR3 reads CSGEVAEIRNEQFF. The CDR3 nucleotides read TGCAGTGGGGAAGTAGCAGAGATACGCAATGAGCAGTTCTTC.

The chain has TRBV29-1 and TRBJ2-2; D unresolved. The germline V gene has CDR1 SQVTM and CDR2 ANQGSEA. This CDR3 spans 12 amino acids. V lost 3 bases and J 6 bases, leaving 8 bases between the germline ends. CDR3 nucleotide sequence: TGCAGCGTTGATACCAGTTCCGGGGAGCTGTTTTTT. It yields the protein CSVDTSSGELFF.

This clonotype was recorded only once. Since a much larger clone is just one base distant, this may be a read error. The chain has TRBV5-1 and TRBJ2-7; 10 nucleotides line up with TRBD2. Germline CDR1 and CDR2: SGHRS and YFSETQ. The CDR3 sequence is 16 residues long. The CDR3 reads CASSAASGGNSCEQYF. In nucleotides, the CDR3 is TGCGCCAGCAGCGCCGCTAGCGGGGGCAACTCCTGCGAGCAGTACTTC.

This chain joins TRBV20-1 and TRBJ2-1; D gene uncertain. This CDR3 is 12 amino acids long. Germline assignment: CDR1 DFQATT and CDR2 SNEGSKA (reference sequence). Trimming pared 2 bases from V and 6 bases from J, leaving 8 bases between. The CDR3 DNA is TGCAGTGCTAGACTGGGTGGCAATGAGCAGTTCTTC. Its translation is CSARLGGNEQFF.

This clonotype has just a few counts. This chain joins TRBV6-5 and TRBJ2-7; 8 positions match TRBD2. The CDR3 contains 14 residues. Germline values: CDR1 MNHEY, CDR2 SVGAGI. V trimming: 4 bases; J trimming: 3 bases; junction bases outside the gene matches: 5. The CDR3 DNA sequence: TGTGCCAGCAGTTCCCGGGGGGGTAGCTACGAGCAGTACTTC. Protein sequence: CASSSRGGSYEQYF.

This clonotype came up many times. The chain is built from TRBV27 and TRBJ2-7; 9 nucleotides agree with TRBD1. Germline V gene lookup returns CDR1 MNHEY and CDR2 SMNVEV (reference sequence). The V segment lost 0 bases and the J segment 3 bases; nucleotides outside the gene matches: 3. The CDR3 length is 15 residues. The CDR3 coding sequence is TGTGCCAGCAGTTTATCCGGACAGGGGAGCTACGAGCAGTACTTC. It codes for CASSLSGQGSYEQYF.

V usage is TRBV6-5 and J usage is TRBJ2-1; tentatively, D is TRBD2 (5 bases). The CDR3 covers 11 residues. V was clipped by 5 bases and J by 9 bases, with 8 bases between them. The germline V gene has CDR1 MNHEY and CDR2 SVGAGI. The CDR3 reads CASSTRTEQFF. In DNA form, the CDR3 reads TGTGCCAGCAGTACTAGGACTGAGCAGTTCTTC.

This clonotype showed up many times. The rearrangement uses TRBV4-2 and TRBJ2-2; D is uncertain. The CDR3 has 14 amino acids. Trimming removed 1 base at V and 1 base at J, with 4 bases between. The V gene's germline CDR1 is LGHNA and CDR2 YNFKEQ. CDR3 loop: CASSQGLNTGELFF. CDR3 DNA: TGTGCCAGCAGCCAAGGATTGAACACCGGGGAGCTGTTTTTT.

This clonotype was detected many times. The chain carries TRBV28 and TRBJ2-2; D call uncertain. Germline CDR1 is MDHEN and CDR2 is SYDVKM. The CDR3 is made up of 12 amino acids. V was clipped by 3 bases and J by 7 bases, with 6 bases between them. The CDR3 here is CASSFSSGELFF. Written as DNA, the CDR3 is TGTGCCAGCAGTTTCTCCAGCGGGGAGCTGTTTTTT.

The CDR3: CSVPTSAQQFF. The CDR3 coding sequence is TGCAGCGTTCCTACTAGCGCCCAGCAGTTCTTC. The genes are TRBV29-1 and TRBJ2-1; 7 bases agree with TRBD2. Germline V lookup: CDR1 SQVTM, CDR2 ANQGSEA. The CDR3 runs to 11 residues. V was clipped by 5 bases and J by 11 bases; unmatched bases: 6.

The sample holds a few counts of this clonotype. This chain uses TRBV29-1 with TRBJ2-1; 11 nucleotides agree with TRBD2. The CDR3 sequence is 16 residues long. Germline CDR1 and CDR2: SQVTM and ANQGSEA. The V and J ends lost 5 bases and 3 bases, in that order; junction bases with no gene match: 9. In DNA form, the CDR3 reads TGCAGCGTTTACCCCCGGACTAGCGGGTACTACAATGAGCAGTTCTTC. As protein: CSVYPRTSGYYNEQFF.

V is TRBV10-3 and J is TRBJ2-5, with D perhaps TRBD1 (5 bases). Trimming shortened V by 6 bases and J by 0 bases, and 8 bases separated the two germline ends. The CDR3 runs to 13 residues. From germline, CDR1 is ENHRY and CDR2 SYGVKD. As DNA, the CDR3 is TGTGCCATCAGCCAGGACAACCAAGAGACCCAGTACTTC. Translating gives CAISQDNQETQYF.

This clonotype was seen many times. The rearrangement uses TRBV10-3 and TRBJ2-6, with a possible D match to TRBD1 (6 bases). Germline CDR1 ENHRY, CDR2 SYGVKD. The CDR3 covers 20 residues. The V end lost 2 bases, the J end lost 0 bases, and 20 bases lay between the germline ends. The chain's CDR3 is CAISEGTSGTKLSGANVLTF. In nucleotides, the CDR3 is TGTGCCATCAGTGAGGGTACTTCCGGGACAAAACTCTCTGGGGCCAACGTCCTGACTTTC.

The V and J genes are TRBV29-1 and TRBJ2-7; no firm D call. The germline CDR1 and CDR2 sequences are SQVTM and ANQGSEA. The CDR3 totals 10 residues. V was cut by 4 bases and J by 7 bases, with 8 bases left in between. The DNA of the CDR3 is TGCAGCGTTGGTCAAGTAGAGCAGTACTTC. Residues: CSVGQVEQYF.

This clonotype was detected only a few times. Written as DNA, the CDR3 is TGCAGTGCTAGAGATAGGAGCGGAAACTACAATGAGCAGTTCTTC. Translation gives CSARDRSGNYNEQFF. This rearrangement joins TRBV20-1 to TRBJ2-1; D may be TRBD2 (5 bases). This CDR3 is 15 amino acids long. V lost 0 bases to trimming and J lost 3 bases, with 12 bases between them. Germline values: CDR1 DFQATT, CDR2 SNEGSKA (reference sequence).

J is TRBJ1-1 and V is TRBV12-3 or TRBV12-4; D is uncertain. Trimming stripped 6 bases from V and 0 bases from J, with 11 bases between. The CDR3 is made up of 14 amino acids. The DNA for the CDR3 is TGTGCCAGCAGCCCCTTTCGGATGAACACTGAAGCTTTCTTT. Protein sequence: CASSPFRMNTEAFF.

The sample holds many counts of this clonotype. CDR3 coding DNA: TGCAGCGTTGAAGGCTCCTACGAGCAGTACTTC. It translates to CSVEGSYEQYF. The chain uses TRBV29-1 and TRBJ2-7; D is undetermined. The ends were cut back, 1 base at V and 0 bases at J, with 1 base in the middle. Germline V lookup: CDR1 SQVTM, CDR2 ANQGSEA. The CDR3 loop spans 11 amino acids.

This clonotype was counted at least ten times. The chain links TRBV20-1 to TRBJ2-2; 9 bases fit TRBD2. The length of the CDR3 is 17 residues. Per the germline V gene, CDR1 is DFQATT and CDR2 is SNEGSKA (reference sequence). Trimming cost V 1 base and J 4 bases; bases outside gene matches: 10. CDR3 loop: CSARGGAGGSGTGELFF. DNA of the CDR3: TGCAGTGCTAGAGGGGGAGCGGGAGGCTCGGGCACCGGGGAGCTGTTTTTT.

The rearrangement uses TRBV14 and TRBJ1-6; D unclear. The germline V gene has CDR1 SGHDN and CDR2 FVKESK. The CDR3 spans 15 residues. Trimming cost V 2 bases and J 9 bases, with 14 bases left between them. As DNA, the CDR3 is TGTGCCAGCAGCCAAAGGACGGCCAAGGGTTCACCCCTCCACTTT. Its protein is CASSQRTAKGSPLHF. Full variable domain (outside the CDR3, taken from reference TRBV14 and TRBJ1-6): EAGVTQFPSHSVIEKGQTVTLRCDPISGHDNLYWYRRVMGKEIKFLLHFVKESKQDESGMPNNRFLAERTGGTYSTLKVQPAELEDSGVYFCASSQRTAKGSPLHFGNGTRLTVT.

CDR3 amino acids: CASSRGGMAGAQETQYF. The CDR3 DNA is TGTGCCAGCAGCCGCGGAGGTATGGCAGGAGCCCAAGAGACCCAGTACTTC. The chain couples TRBV5-6 to TRBJ2-5; tentatively, D is TRBD2 (5 bases). The germline V and J ends were trimmed by 4 bases and 1 base, with 20 bases remaining between them. There are 17 residues in the CDR3. In germline, CDR1 is SGHDT, CDR2 YYEEEE.

This chain joins TRBV29-1 and TRBJ2-7; 11 positions agree with TRBD1. The V and J ends lost 7 bases and 2 bases, in that order; junction bases with no gene match: 7. CDR1 and CDR2 (germline): SQVTM, ANQGSEA. The CDR3 loop spans 14 amino acids. This CDR3 is CSAADRGPTYEQYF. As DNA, the CDR3 is TGCAGCGCCGCGGACAGGGGGCCGACCTACGAGCAGTACTTC.

This clonotype appeared once. This chain's CDR3 is CASRYDRANTEAFF. The DNA of the CDR3 is TGTGCCAGCAGGTATGACCGGGCGAACACTGAAGCTTTCTTT. This rearrangement joins TRBV5-4 to TRBJ1-1; unclear D gene. The V gene lost 5 bases and the J gene lost 1 base, with 12 bases spanning the gap. Germline V lookup: CDR1 SGHNT, CDR2 YYREEE (reference sequence). The CDR3 sequence is 14 residues long.

The rearrangement uses TRBV9 and TRBJ2-3, with 9 bases matching TRBD2. The CDR3 length is 15 residues. Germline CDR1 SGDLS, CDR2 YYNGEE. V dropped 0 bases and J dropped 7; count of bases not matched to a gene: 6. The CDR3 coding sequence is TGTGCCAGCAGCGTAGTGACTAGCGGAATCAATACGCAGTATTTT. Translating gives CASSVVTSGINTQYF.

As for this clonotype: A single base separates this from a much larger clone, so it may be a read error. The V call is TRBV5-1, the J call TRBJ1-2, with 10 bases identical to TRBD1. The CDR3 length is 15 residues. The germline CDR1 and CDR2 sequences are SGHRS and YFSETQ. The CDR3 DNA sequence: TGCGCCAGCAGCAGGGACAGGGGCTCCGGCTATGGCTCCACCTTC. It yields the protein CASSRDRGSGYGSTF.

The V call is TRBV20-1, the J call TRBJ2-1; D may be TRBD1 or TRBD2 (6 bases each). The CDR3 is made up of 13 amino acids. The V end was cut by 4 bases, the J end by 6 bases, with 13 bases between. Germline lookup yields CDR1 DFQATT and CDR2 SNEGSKA (reference sequence). CDR3 DNA sequence: TGCAGTGCTACCTCTAGGGGGGTCAATGAGCAGTTCTTC. It encodes CSATSRGVNEQFF.

This clonotype showed up just once. The rearrangement uses TRBV12-3 or TRBV12-4 and TRBJ2-2; TRBD2 might be the D (6 bases). This CDR3 is built from 14 residues. V dropped 7 bases and J dropped 1 base, with 10 bases sitting between them. CDR3 sequence reads: CASNWDLNTGELFF. The CDR3, as DNA: TGTGCCAGCAACTGGGACTTGAACACCGGGGAGCTGTTTTTT.

This clonotype was recorded at least ten times. The chain combines TRBV20-1 with TRBJ2-1; 8 nucleotides match TRBD2. Germline V lookup: CDR1 DFQATT, CDR2 SNEGSKA (reference sequence). Trimming cost V 3 bases and J 7 bases; bases outside gene matches: 8. This CDR3 is 14 amino acids long. The CDR3 region is CSASFGLAPNEQFF. The CDR3 region has the DNA TGCAGTGCTAGTTTCGGACTAGCTCCGAATGAGCAGTTCTTC.

This clonotype occurred a few times. The J gene is TRBJ1-5, the V gene TRBV20-1; D not resolved. V was clipped by 5 bases and J by 0 bases, with 14 bases between them. The CDR3 has 15 amino acids. Germline loops: CDR1 DFQATT, CDR2 SNEGSKA (reference sequence). The CDR3 here is CSAYDRYYSNQPQHF. The DNA of the CDR3 is TGCAGTGCTTATGACCGATATTATAGCAATCAGCCCCAGCATTTT.